This is a list of T cell receptor beta chains from one sample in a study of blood T cells in healthy people across ages. From the 5' RACE reads, TCRdb called clonotypes with MiXCR, one entry per CDR3 protein. The data contain fewer than 750,000 distinct CDR3 sequences, around 50% of them singletons. Material for sequencing was blood. The receptor source for this set is an elderly man in good health. Each CDR3 is given without its conserved first and last residue.

V	J	CDR3
TRBV20-1	TRBJ2-1	SAPGTSFSFEF
TRBV29-1	TRBJ2-1	SVERSHNEQF
TRBV5-6	.	ASSLAEQEYEQY
TRBV3-1	TRBJ2-7	ASSQGRSYEQY
TRBV20-1	TRBJ2-1	SASVNNEQF
TRBV28	TRBJ2-3	ASSLPGTSDSHTRDTQY
TRBV4-1	TRBJ2-7	ASSQRYKDRDEQY
TRBV9	TRBJ1-2	ASSVYAGGYGYT
TRBV7-9	TRBJ1-1	ASSPPWGNTEAF
TRBV12-3/TRBV12-4	TRBJ2-7	ASSLAGTVYEQY
TRBV5-5	TRBJ2-1	ASSLVGGGLSYSEQF
TRBV12-3/TRBV12-4	TRBJ2-5	ASSFVGYQETQY
TRBV12-3/TRBV12-4	TRBJ2-1	ASSSPYNEQF
TRBV20-1	TRBJ2-1	SVAGRGFHEQF
TRBV7-2	TRBJ2-3	ASSLGRLRGISTDTQY
TRBV7-2	TRBJ1-3	ASSGGSLSGNTIY
TRBV20-1	TRBJ2-1	SARDYGGTYNEQF
TRBV5-1	TRBJ2-7	ASTRQSGYAYEQY
TRBV5-1	TRBJ2-2	ASSSTGTTNTGELF
TRBV5-5	TRBJ2-5	ASSLIGQQETQY
TRBV6-2/TRBV6-3	.	ASSYGGRSEQY
TRBV7-9	TRBJ2-5	ASSLALGGAYNEQY
TRBV7-2	TRBJ2-3	ASSTYPTGVADTQY
TRBV2	TRBJ2-4	ASSVQGLAAKNIQY
TRBV15	.	ATSRGGTLYEQY
TRBV6-5	TRBJ2-5	AGSYSWAGGSKETQY
TRBV20-1	TRBJ1-2	SATPEDYGYT
TRBV5-1	TRBJ2-1	ASSLSSGGDEQF
TRBV15	TRBJ2-1	ATSRELEFEQF
TRBV4-2	TRBJ2-3	ASSQPQLGDTQY
TRBV12-3/TRBV12-4	TRBJ1-4	ASSEVEKLF
TRBV6-6	TRBJ2-1	ASRAIGENEQF
TRBV7-2	TRBJ2-1	ASSLSGAPSSYNEQF
TRBV12-3/TRBV12-4	TRBJ2-1	ASSFTRSRLAGNEQF
TRBV6-6	TRBJ2-7	ASSYGRAYEQY
TRBV5-1	TRBJ2-5	ASTRDSNQLEQY
TRBV12-3/TRBV12-4	TRBJ1-6	ASSEFGAPNSPLH
TRBV7-2	TRBJ2-5	ASSSSRQALRETQY
TRBV6-6	TRBJ1-1	ASTHANGAGTEAF
TRBV20-1	TRBJ1-2	SVPRPGTVGGYT
TRBV20-1	TRBJ2-7	SASAAGGRYEQY
TRBV12-3/TRBV12-4	TRBJ2-5	ASSRLAGAETQY
TRBV29-1	TRBJ2-2	SVPGQAVSNTGELF
TRBV18	TRBJ1-2	ASSPAGGYSGYT
TRBV15	TRBJ1-1	ATSRDWTVGTEAF
TRBV7-9	TRBJ1-1	ASSLAGTGEVF
TRBV28	TRBJ2-5	ASSLMRQGQETQY
TRBV10-3	TRBJ2-7	AISEVGSPYEQY
TRBV9	TRBJ2-3	ASSVADRITLDTQY